Listed here is a single T cell receptor beta chain. Its target is unknown. This entry is derived from a study of T cell responses to AZD1222 COVID-19 vaccine. Clones were read by immunoSEQ multiplex PCR, and TCRdb kept only the in-frame ones, dropping some. The sample lists some 140,000 clones, 86% occurring once. Overall study findings and caveats: Spike-specific TCR breadth and depth rose after two AZD1222 doses. The repertoires were collected only after the peak T cell response.

V lost 2 bases and J lost 0, with 13 bases in between. The CDR3 covers 17 residues. Germline values: CDR1 MNHEY, CDR2 SMNVEV (reference sequence). The sequence was collected from an adult in good health. The sample here was peripheral blood, taken on day 0 of MenACWY control vaccination. The V and J genes are TRBV27 and TRBJ2-2; D may match TRBD1 or TRBD2 (5 bases each). CDR3 DNA: TGTGCCAGCAGTTTACGGGGCGGATACGCGAACACCGGGGAGCTGTTTTTT. Translation: CASSLRGGYANTGELFF.